These T cell receptor beta chains were read from a single sample in a study of T-cell memory formation after mild COVID-19. In TCRdb, the 5' RACE reads were re-called with MiXCR into one record per CDR3 protein. The sample lists 390,000 or so distinct CDR3 sequences, about 17% occurring once. Source material: PBMCs or a T cell subset sorted from them (not recorded which). The receptors stem from a man younger than 30 who had mild COVID-19 (a few samples of this study predate the infection). Cell type and time point are not known. The CDR3 runs from the conserved cysteine through the conserved F or W. The D gene is left open where the match is weak. Expanded clones are given a class, and other clones once, few, many or no size at all.

d_call	j_call	v_call	clone_size	cdr3_aa	cdr3_nt
NA	TRBJ1-6	TRBV12-3/TRBV12-4	NA	CASSLGTYNSPLHF	TGTGCCAGCAGTTTAGGGACGTATAATTCACCCCTCCACTTT
NA	TRBJ1-5	TRBV27	many	CASSPLQGIGQPQHF	TGTGCCAGCTCCCCACTACAGGGTATTGGTCAGCCCCAGCATTTT
NA	TRBJ1-5	TRBV4-3	NA	CASSQDQEYQPQHF	TGCGCCAGCAGCCAAGATCAGGAGTATCAGCCCCAGCATTTT
TRBD1	TRBJ1-5	TRBV4-2	NA	CASSRSDRGNQPQHF	TGTGCCAGCAGCCGATCGGACAGGGGAAATCAGCCCCAGCATTTT
TRBD1	TRBJ2-5	TRBV6-6	NA	CASSYYRQGQTQYF	TGTGCCAGCAGTTACTACAGACAGGGACAGACCCAGTACTTC
TRBD1	TRBJ2-7	TRBV6-5	few	CASKNRQGAFPQYF	TGTGCCAGCAAGAATCGACAGGGGGCTTTCCCGCAGTACTTC
TRBD1	TRBJ1-2	TRBV5-6	NA	CASSPGGDGIYGYTF	TGTGCCAGCAGCCCAGGGGGGGACGGCATCTATGGCTACACCTTC
NA	TRBJ2-2	TRBV6-5	many	CASSYSTDTGELFF	TGTGCCAGCAGTTACTCGACTGACACCGGGGAGCTGTTTTTT
NA	TRBJ2-5	TRBV4-2	NA	CASSQDRGRGETQYF	TGTGCCAGCAGCCAAGATCGCGGCAGGGGAGAGACCCAGTACTTC
NA	TRBJ2-5	TRBV5-1	NA	CASSLADHSSLRNQETQYF	TGCGCCAGCAGCTTGGCAGACCATAGCAGCTTGCGAAACCAAGAGACCCAGTACTTC
NA	TRBJ1-3	TRBV4-1	NA	CASSFSEGGGNTIYF	TGCGCCAGCAGCTTTTCGGAGGGTGGTGGAAACACCATATATTTT
NA	TRBJ1-5	TRBV20-1	NA	CSALRGVGGQPQHF	TGCAGTGCCCTGCGAGGGGTGGGTGGGCAGCCCCAGCATTTT
NA	TRBJ2-3	TRBV5-1	NA	CASSLASRLVTDTQYF	TGCGCCAGCAGCTTGGCAAGTCGACTAGTAACGGATACGCAGTATTTT
NA	TRBJ2-1	TRBV6-5	NA	CATGRDFDEQFF	TGTGCCACGGGACGGGATTTCGATGAGCAGTTCTTC
TRBD1	TRBJ2-2	TRBV6-5	NA	CASSWDRGGTGELFF	TGTGCCAGCAGTTGGGACAGGGGAGGCACCGGGGAGCTGTTTTTT
NA	TRBJ1-6	TRBV14	NA	CASSHRRPGDSYNSPLHF	TGTGCCAGCAGCCACAGAAGACCAGGGGACTCCTATAATTCACCCCTCCACTTT
TRBD1	TRBJ1-6	TRBV7-2	few	CASSSASGTGWGSPLHF	TGTGCCAGCAGCTCAGCCTCCGGGACAGGGTGGGGATCACCCCTCCACTTT
TRBD1	TRBJ1-5	TRBV9	NA	CASSAQGAYQPQHF	TGTGCCAGCAGCGCTCAGGGGGCTTATCAGCCCCAGCATTTT
NA	TRBJ1-2	TRBV27	NA	CASSSPRDYGYTF	TGTGCCAGCAGTTCCCCCAGGGATTATGGCTACACCTTC
NA	TRBJ2-6	TRBV12-3/TRBV12-4	few	CASIPPQGQVGANVLTF	TGTGCCAGCATTCCCCCGCAGGGTCAGGTGGGGGCCAACGTCCTGACTTTC
NA	TRBJ2-7	TRBV20-1	NA	CSARAQDSGYEQYF	TGCAGTGCTAGGGCGCAGGACTCAGGCTACGAGCAGTACTTC
TRBD2	TRBJ2-3	TRBV4-3	few	CASSQVAGVADTQYF	TGCGCCAGCAGCCAAGTGGCGGGGGTGGCAGATACGCAGTATTTT
NA	TRBJ1-1	TRBV20-1	few	CSASAMGSNTEAFF	TGCAGTGCTAGCGCTATGGGTTCGAACACTGAAGCTTTCTTT
NA	TRBJ2-7	TRBV5-1	NA	CASSGGDRKSSYEQYF	TGCGCCAGCAGCGGGGGGGACAGAAAGAGCTCCTACGAGCAGTACTTC
TRBD1	TRBJ2-1	TRBV3-1	few	CASSLEVNRGAYNEQFF	TGTGCCAGCAGCCTGGAAGTGAACAGGGGCGCCTACAATGAGCAGTTCTTC
TRBD1	TRBJ1-2	TRBV29-1	NA	CSVDTGGFGYGYTF	TGCAGCGTTGATACAGGGGGCTTCGGGTATGGCTACACCTTC
NA	TRBJ2-5	TRBV5-1	few	CASTPSSGTQYF	TGCGCCAGCACCCCCTCATCGGGGACCCAGTACTTC
NA	TRBJ2-7	TRBV5-1	NA	CASRGGRYEQYF	TGCGCCAGCAGAGGGGGGCGGTACGAGCAGTACTTC